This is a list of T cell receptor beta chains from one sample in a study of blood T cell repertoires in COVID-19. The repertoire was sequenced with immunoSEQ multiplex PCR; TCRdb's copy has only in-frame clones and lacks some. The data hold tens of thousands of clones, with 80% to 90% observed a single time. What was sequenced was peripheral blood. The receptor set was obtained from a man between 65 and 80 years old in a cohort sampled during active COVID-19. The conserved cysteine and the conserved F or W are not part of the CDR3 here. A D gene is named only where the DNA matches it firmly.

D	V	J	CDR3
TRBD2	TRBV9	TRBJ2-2	ASSVSAGGPSSTPGELF
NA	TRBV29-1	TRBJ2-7	SVENRGSRYEQY
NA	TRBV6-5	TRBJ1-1	ASSYFGENTEAF
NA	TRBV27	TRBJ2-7	ASSLGLSNSLGSFEQY
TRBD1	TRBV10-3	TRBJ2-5	AISDGQEETQY
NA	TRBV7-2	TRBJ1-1	ASSLVQSPTEAF
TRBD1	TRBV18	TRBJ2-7	ASSPPGQSYEQY
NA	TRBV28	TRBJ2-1	AANRGTPSYNEQF
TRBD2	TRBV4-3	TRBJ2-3	ASSQDRLAGGPGDTQY
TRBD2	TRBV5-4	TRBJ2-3	ASSLWTSGDSDTQY
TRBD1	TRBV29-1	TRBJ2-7	SVGQRTYEQY
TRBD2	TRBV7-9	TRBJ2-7	ASSYGLAGRYEQY
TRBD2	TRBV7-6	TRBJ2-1	ASSSWGGSSYNEQF
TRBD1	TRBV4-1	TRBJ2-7	ASGLGQGYEQY
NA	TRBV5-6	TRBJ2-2	ASSLRQPNTGELF
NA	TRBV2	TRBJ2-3	ASRGIRDSSKDTQY
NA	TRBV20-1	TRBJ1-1	SAYLDTEAF
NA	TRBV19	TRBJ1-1	ASRTFRGQNTEAF
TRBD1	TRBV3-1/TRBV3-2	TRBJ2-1	ASSPLPGTANYNEQF
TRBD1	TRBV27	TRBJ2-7	ASTLFTTGGTYEQY
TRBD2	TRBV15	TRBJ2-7	ATSPVRGGAYEQY
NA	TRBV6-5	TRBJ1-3	ASSYSSSLSGNTIY
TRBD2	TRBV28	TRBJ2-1	ASRRLAEAYNEQF
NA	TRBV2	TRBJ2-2	ASSARQFGGELF
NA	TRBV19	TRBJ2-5	ASSIDRGTQY
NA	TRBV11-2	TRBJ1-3	ASSTGGAIY
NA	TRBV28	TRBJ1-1	ASTHLAGRVF
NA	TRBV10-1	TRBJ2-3	ASRPGLVGTGTQY
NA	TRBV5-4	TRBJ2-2	ASSASQHRNTGELF
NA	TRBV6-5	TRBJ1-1	ASLATGRNTEAF
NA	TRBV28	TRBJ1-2	ASSFLAYGYT
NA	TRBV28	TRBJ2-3	ASSLRAGADTQY
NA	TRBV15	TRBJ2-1	ATSRDGGTKGAEQF
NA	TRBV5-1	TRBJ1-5	ASSLDSQYQPQH
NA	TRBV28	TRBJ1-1	ASSPWTTGAF
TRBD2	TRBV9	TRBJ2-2	ASSVAGRAYTGELF
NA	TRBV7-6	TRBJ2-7	ASSLATGSPYEQY
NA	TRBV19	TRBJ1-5	ASTTGGTPNQPQH
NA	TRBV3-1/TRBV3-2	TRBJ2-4	ASSHPSVDIQY
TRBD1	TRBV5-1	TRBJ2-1	ASSRTGGTYNEQF
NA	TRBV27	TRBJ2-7	ASSLSSNSYEQY
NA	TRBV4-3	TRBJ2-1	ASSQDDRLSNEQF
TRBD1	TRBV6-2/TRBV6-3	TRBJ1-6	ASSTGTGYEYNSPLH
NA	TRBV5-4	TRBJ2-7	ASSSPGTATYEQY
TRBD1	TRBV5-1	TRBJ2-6	ASSSFRQGVDSGANVLT
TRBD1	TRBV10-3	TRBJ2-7	AYGTGSDEQY
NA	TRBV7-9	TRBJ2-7	ASSSTGGSYEQY
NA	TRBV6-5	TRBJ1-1	ASSFGSAGEAF
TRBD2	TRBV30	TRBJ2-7	ALGAGGYLTSYEQY
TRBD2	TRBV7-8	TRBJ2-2	ASSRTSGRAGGELF
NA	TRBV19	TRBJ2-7	ASTDTASRSYEQY
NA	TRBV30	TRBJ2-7	AWNRAGVYEQY